This T cell receptor beta chain was sequenced for a study of tumor-infiltrating lymphocytes in primary liver carcinoma. The overall study: Read depth, roughly 3.5 to 7.5 million productive TCRbeta reads, did not differ significantly between tissues.

TCR beta cDNA was reverse-transcribed from around 0.55 ug of total RNA. The reaction used a constant-region primer and ProtoScript II reverse transcriptase. Three nested multiplex PCR rounds, a slightly modified ARM-PCR method, built the TCR beta libraries. A C-beta reverse primer and TRBV1-TRBV30 forward primers served in each of the first two PCR rounds, at about 10 cycles apiece. TCRdb processed the multiplex PCR reads anew with MiXCR; each CDR3 protein has one entry. The profile covers over 25,000 distinct CDR3 sequences, with over 65% appearing a single time and approximately 49% taken by the ten largest. The CDR3 totals 13 residues. The germline CDR1 and CDR2 sequences are MDHEN and SYDVKM. From approximately 20-30 mg of unsorted bulk tissue, DNA and RNA were co-extracted together. Among the patients, all had chronic HBV infection and none had been treated. Tumor regions sampled: superior, inferior, left, right poles, and centre.

In the case of this clonotype: What it binds is not known. Given a much more abundant clone one base away, this may be a read error.

General observations from the study: Whereas tumor region pairs overlapped more, tumor-adjacent and tumor-blood pairs overlapped less.

This clonotype was obtained from a man aged 40-50 years with primary liver carcinoma and hepatitis B virus infection. Sequenced input: liver tumor tissue from sampling region 3. Noted subset: tumor region T3, left-lateral pole. The V call is TRBV28, the J call TRBJ2-2, with TRBD1 as a possible D gene (5 bases). CDR3 sequence: CVSSLQDTGELFF. The DNA of the CDR3 is TGTGTCAGCAGTTTACAGGACACCGGGGAGCTGTTTTTT. The full variable domain, completed using reference TRBV28 and TRBJ2-2, is DVKVTQSSRYLVKRTGEKVFLECVQDMDHENMFWYRQDPGLGLRLIYFSYDVKMKEKGDIPEGYSVSREKKERFSLILESASTNQTSMYLCVSSLQDTGELFFGEGSRLTVL.